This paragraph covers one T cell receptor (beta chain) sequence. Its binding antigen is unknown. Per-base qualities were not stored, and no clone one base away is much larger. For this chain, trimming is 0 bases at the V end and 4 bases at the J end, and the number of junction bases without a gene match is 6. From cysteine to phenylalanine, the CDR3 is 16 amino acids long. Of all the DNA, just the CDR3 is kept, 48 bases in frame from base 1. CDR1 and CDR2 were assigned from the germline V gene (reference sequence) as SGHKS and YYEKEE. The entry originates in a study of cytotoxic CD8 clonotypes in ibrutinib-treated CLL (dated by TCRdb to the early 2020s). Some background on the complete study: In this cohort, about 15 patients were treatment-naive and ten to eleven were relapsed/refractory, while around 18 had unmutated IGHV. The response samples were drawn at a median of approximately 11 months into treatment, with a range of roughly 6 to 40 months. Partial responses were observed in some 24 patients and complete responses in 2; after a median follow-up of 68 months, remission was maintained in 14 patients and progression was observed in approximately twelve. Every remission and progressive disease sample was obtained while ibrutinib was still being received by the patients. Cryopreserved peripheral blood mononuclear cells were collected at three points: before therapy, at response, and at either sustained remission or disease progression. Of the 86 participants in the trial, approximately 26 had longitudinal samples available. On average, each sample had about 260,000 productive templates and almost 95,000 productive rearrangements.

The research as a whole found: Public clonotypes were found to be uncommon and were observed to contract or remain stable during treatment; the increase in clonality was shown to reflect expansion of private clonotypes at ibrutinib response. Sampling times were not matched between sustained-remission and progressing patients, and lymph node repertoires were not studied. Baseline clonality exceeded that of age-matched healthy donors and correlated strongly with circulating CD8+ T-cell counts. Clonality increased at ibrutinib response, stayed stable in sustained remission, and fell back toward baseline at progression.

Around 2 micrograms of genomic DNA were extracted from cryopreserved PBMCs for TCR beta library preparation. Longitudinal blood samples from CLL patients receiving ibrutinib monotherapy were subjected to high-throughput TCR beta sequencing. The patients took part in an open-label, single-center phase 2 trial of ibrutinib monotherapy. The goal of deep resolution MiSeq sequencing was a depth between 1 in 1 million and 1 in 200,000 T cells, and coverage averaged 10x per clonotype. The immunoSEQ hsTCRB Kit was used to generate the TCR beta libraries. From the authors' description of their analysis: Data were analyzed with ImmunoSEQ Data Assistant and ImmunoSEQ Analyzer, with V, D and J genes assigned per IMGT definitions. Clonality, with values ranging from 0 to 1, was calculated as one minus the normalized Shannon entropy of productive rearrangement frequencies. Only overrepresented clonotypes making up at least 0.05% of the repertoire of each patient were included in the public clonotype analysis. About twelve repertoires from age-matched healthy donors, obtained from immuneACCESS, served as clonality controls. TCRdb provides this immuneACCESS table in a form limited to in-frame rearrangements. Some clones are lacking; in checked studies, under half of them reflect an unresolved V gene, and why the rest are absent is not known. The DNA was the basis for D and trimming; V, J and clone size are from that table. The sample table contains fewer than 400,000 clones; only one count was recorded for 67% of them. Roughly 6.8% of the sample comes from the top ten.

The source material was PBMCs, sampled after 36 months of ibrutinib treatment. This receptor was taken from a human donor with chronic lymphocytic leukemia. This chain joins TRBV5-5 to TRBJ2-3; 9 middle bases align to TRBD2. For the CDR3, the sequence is CASSLAALAGADTQYF. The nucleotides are TGTGCCAGCAGCTTGGCGGCATTAGCGGGAGCAGATACGCAGTATTTT.